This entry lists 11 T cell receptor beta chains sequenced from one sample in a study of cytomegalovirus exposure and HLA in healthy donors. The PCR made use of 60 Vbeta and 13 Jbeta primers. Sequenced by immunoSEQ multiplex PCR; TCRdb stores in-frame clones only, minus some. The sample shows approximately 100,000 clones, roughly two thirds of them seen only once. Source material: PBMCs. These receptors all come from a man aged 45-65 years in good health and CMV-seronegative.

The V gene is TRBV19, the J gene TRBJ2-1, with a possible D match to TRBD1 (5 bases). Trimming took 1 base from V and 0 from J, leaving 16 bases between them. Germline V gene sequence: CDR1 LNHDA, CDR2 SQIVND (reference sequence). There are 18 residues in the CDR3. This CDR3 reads CASSIVSRTLSSYNEQFF. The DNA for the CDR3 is TGTGCCAGTAGTATAGTATCCAGGACATTGAGCTCCTACAATGAGCAGTTCTTC.

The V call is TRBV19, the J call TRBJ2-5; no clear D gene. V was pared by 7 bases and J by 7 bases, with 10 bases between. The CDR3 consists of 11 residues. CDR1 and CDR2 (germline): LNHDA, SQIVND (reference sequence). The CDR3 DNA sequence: TGTGCCAGTATGATGGTCGGGACCCAGTACTTC. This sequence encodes CASMMVGTQYF.

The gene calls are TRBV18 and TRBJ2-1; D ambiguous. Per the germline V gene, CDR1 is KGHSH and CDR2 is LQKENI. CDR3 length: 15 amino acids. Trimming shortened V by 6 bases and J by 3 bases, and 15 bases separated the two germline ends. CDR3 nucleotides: TGTGCCAGCTCGTATGCAGACAAGGTCTACAATGAGCAGTTCTTC. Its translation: CASSYADKVYNEQFF.

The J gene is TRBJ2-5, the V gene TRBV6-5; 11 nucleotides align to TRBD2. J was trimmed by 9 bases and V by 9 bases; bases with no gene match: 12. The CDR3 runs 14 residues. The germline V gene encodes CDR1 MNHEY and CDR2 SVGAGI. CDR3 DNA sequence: TGTGCCAGTTCGCGACTAGCGGGGAGTTACGCCCAGTACTTC. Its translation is CASSRLAGSYAQYF.

Here the CDR3 reads CASSVAGTDTQYF. In DNA form, the CDR3 reads TGTGCCAGCAGCGTAGCCGGCACAGATACGCAGTATTTT. The chain couples TRBV9 to TRBJ2-3; no clear D. Germline-derived CDR1 and CDR2 are SGDLS and YYNGEE. The CDR3 length is 13 residues. V was pared by 0 bases and J by 1 base, with 3 bases between.

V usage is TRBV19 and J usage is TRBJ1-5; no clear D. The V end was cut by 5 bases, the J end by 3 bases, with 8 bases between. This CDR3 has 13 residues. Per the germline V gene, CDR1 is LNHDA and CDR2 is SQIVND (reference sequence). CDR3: CASSPGYNQPQHF. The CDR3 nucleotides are TGTGCCAGTAGTCCGGGGTACAATCAGCCCCAGCATTTT.

The CDR3 region is CASSLGTGGPGNTIYF. CDR3 nucleotide sequence: TGTGCCAGCAGCTTAGGGACAGGGGGGCCTGGAAACACCATATATTTT. The rearrangement uses TRBV5-6 and TRBJ1-3; 11 bases are a match to TRBD1. Germline V CDR1 and CDR2: SGHDT, YYEEEE. V shed 2 bases, J shed 2 bases, and the junction held 3 bases outside the gene matches. CDR3 length: 16 amino acids.

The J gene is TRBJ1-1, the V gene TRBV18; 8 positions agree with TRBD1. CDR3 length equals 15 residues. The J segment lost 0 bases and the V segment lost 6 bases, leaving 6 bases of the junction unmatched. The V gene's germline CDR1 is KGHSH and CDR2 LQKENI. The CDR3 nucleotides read TGTGCCAGCTCTGGACAGGGCCCGCTGAACACTGAAGCTTTCTTT. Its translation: CASSGQGPLNTEAFF.

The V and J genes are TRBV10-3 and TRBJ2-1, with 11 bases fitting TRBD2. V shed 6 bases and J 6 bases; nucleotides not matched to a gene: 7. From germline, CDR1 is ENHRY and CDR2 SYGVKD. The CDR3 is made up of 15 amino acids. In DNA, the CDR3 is TGTGCCATCAGGGTTACTAGCGGGAGCCCCAATGAGCAGTTCTTC. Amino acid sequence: CAIRVTSGSPNEQFF.

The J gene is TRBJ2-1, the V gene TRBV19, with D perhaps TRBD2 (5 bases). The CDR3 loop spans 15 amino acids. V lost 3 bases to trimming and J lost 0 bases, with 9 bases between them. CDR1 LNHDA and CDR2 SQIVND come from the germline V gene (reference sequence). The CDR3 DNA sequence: TGTGCCAGTAGTATGTCGGGGAGCTCCTACAATGAGCAGTTCTTC. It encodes CASSMSGSSYNEQFF.

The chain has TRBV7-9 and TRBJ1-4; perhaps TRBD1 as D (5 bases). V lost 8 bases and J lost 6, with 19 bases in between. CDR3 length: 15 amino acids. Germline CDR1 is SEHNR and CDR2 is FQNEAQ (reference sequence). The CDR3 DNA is TGTGCCAGCGGCACCAGCAGGGCGCATGATGAAAAACTGTTTTTT. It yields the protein CASGTSRAHDEKLFF.